The 5 T cell receptor beta chains below all came from one sample that was sequenced in a study of regulatory T cells in long-lasting Graves disease. Investigators prepared the TCR beta libraries by applying iRepertoire HTBI primers and Arm-PCR of CDR3 regions. TCRdb used MiXCR to reprocess the multiplex PCR reads, holding one entry per CDR3 protein. The sample shows just over 600,000 distinct CDR3 sequences, approximately 15% of them seen only once. Regarding time point: newly diagnosed GD, antithyroid drugs for less than 3 months. TCR sequences were obtained from RNA taken from PBMCs. These data also featured in a second study, about T cells in Graves' hyperthyroidism and ophthalmopathy.

The sample here was peripheral blood mononuclear cells (PBMCs), taken at new diagnosis, from a patient treated with antithyroid drugs. The receptor source for this set is a woman between 25 and 40 years old with Graves disease.

Only one count was recorded for this clonotype. A clone one base away is much larger, so this may be a read error. The chain is built from TRBV20-1 and TRBJ1-5, with TRBD1 matching over 7 bases. The V gene's germline CDR1 is DFQATT and CDR2 SNEGSKA (reference sequence). This CDR3 region has 14 residues. The CDR3 nucleotides are TGCAGTACTAGAGGGGGCGCGAGCAATCAGCCCCAGCATTTT. Translating gives CSTRGGASNQPQHF.

The gene calls are TRBV27 and TRBJ2-7, with TRBD1 identical over 9 bases. CDR3 length equals 15 residues. V lost 6 bases to trimming and J lost 2 bases; unmatched junction nucleotides: 8. Germline assignment: CDR1 MNHEY and CDR2 SMNVEV (reference sequence). The CDR3 is CASRREGQGPYEQYF. CDR3 sequence (DNA): TGTGCCAGCAGGCGCGAGGGACAGGGTCCCTACGAGCAGTACTTC.

This clonotype was seen many times. The chain joins TRBV2 to TRBJ1-5; D might be TRBD1 (5 bases). CDR1 SNHLY and CDR2 FYNNEI come from the germline V gene. V was cut by 10 bases and J by 1 base, with 8 bases left in between. The CDR3 is 12 residues long. The CDR3 sequence is CATRDSNQPQHF. CDR3 bases: TGTGCCACCCGGGACAGCAATCAGCCCCAGCATTTT.

As regards this clonotype: A much larger clonotype is one base distant, so this may be a read error. The DNA of the CDR3 is TGTGCCAGCAGCTCCGGGGGGGCCAGCACAGGTACGCAGTATTTT. Its translation is CASSSGGASTGTQYF. The chain recombines TRBV7-2 with TRBJ2-1; 8 bases fit TRBD2. The DNA end is more similar to TRBJ2-3, so the J call may be wrong. Germline loops: CDR1 SGHTA, CDR2 FQGNSA. The CDR3 covers 15 residues.

The sample holds a few counts of this clonotype. V is TRBV5-1 and J is TRBJ1-5; 8 bases line up with TRBD1. Germline CDR1 SGHRS, CDR2 YFSETQ. Trimming removed 0 bases from V and 6 bases from J; junction bases left unmatched: 8. CDR3 length: 16 amino acids. Here the CDR3 DNA reads TGCGCCAGCAGCTTGGGGACAGGGCCATCTTCTCAGCCCCAGCATTTT. Translated: CASSLGTGPSSQPQHF.